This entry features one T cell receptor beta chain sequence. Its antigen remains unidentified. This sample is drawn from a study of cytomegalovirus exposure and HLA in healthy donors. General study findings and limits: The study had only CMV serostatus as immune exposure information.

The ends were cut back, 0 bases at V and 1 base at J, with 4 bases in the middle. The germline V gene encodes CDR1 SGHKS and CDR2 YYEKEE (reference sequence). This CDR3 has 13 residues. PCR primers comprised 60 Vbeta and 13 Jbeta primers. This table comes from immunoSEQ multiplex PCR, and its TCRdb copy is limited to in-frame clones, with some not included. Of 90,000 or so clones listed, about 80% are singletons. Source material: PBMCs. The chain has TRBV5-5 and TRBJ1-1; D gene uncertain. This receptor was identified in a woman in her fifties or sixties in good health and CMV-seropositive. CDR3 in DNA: TGTGCCAGCAGCTTGGGCGAGAACACTGAAGCTTTCTTT. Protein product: CASSLGENTEAFF.